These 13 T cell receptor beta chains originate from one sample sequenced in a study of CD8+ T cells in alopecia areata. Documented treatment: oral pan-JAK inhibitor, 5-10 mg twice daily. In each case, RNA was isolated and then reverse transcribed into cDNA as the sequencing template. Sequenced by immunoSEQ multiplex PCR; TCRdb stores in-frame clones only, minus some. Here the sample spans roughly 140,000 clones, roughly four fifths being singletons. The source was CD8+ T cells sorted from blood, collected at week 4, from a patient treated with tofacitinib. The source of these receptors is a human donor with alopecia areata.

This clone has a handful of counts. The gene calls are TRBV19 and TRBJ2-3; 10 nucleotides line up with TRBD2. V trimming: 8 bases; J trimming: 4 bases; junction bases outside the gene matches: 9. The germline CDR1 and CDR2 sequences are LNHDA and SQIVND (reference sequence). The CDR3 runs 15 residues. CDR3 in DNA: TGTGCCAGTTCGTTTAGCGGGGGGCCCGCAGATACGCAGTATTTT. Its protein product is CASSFSGGPADTQYF.

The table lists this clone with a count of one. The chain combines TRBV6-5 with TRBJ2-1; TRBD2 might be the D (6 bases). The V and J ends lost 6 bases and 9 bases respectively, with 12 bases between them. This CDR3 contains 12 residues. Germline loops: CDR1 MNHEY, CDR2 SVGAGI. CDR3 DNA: TGTGCCAGCAGAACCGGACTATTTGAGCAGTTCTTC. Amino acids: CASRTGLFEQFF.

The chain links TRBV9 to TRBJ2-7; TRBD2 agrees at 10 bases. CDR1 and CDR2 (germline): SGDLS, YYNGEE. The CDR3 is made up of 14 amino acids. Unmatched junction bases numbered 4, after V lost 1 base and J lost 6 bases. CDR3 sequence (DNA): TGTGCCAGCAGCGTAAGCGGGGGGGCGTCCGAGCAGTACTTC. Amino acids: CASSVSGGASEQYF.

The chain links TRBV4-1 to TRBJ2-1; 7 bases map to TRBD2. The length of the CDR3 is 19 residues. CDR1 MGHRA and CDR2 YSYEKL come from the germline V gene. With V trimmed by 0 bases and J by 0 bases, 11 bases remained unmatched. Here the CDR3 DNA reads TGCGCCAGCAGCCAAGATGATCCCCCGGGACTAAACTCCTACAATGAGCAGTTCTTC. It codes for CASSQDDPPGLNSYNEQFF.

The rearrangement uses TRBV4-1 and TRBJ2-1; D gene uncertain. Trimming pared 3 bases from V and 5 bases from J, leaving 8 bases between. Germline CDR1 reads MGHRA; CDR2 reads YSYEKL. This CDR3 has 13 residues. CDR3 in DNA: TGCGCCAGCAGCCAGGCTAAGGACAATGAGCAGTTCTTC. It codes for CASSQAKDNEQFF.

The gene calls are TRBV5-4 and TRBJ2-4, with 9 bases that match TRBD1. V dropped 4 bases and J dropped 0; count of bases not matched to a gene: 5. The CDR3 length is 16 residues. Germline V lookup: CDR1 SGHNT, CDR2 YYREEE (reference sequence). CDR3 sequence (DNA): TGTGCCAGCAGCGGCGGACAGGGGAGAGCCAAAAACATTCAGTACTTC. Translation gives CASSGGQGRAKNIQYF. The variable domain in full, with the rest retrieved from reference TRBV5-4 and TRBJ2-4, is ETGVTQSPTHLIKTRGQQVTLRCSSQSGHNTVSWYQQALGQGPQFIFQYYREEENGRGNFPPRFSGLQFPNYSSELNVNALELDDSALYLCASSGGQGRAKNIQYFGAGTRLSVL.

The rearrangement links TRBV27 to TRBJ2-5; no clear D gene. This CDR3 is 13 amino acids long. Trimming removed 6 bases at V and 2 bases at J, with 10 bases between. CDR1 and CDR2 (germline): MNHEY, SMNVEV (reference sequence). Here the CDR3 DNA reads TGTGCCAGCAGACGTAGTACTCAAGAGACCCAGTACTTC. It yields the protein CASRRSTQETQYF.

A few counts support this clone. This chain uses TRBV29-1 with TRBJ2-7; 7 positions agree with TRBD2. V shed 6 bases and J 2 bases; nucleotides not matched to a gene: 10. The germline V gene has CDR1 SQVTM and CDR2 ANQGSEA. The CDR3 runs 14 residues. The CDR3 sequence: CSVLGGSGAYEQYF. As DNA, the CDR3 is TGCAGCGTCCTCGGGGGGTCGGGGGCCTACGAGCAGTACTTC.

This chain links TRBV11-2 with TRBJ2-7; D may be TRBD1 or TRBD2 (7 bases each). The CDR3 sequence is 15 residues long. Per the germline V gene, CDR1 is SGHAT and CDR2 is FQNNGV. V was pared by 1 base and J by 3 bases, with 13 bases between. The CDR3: CASSLGGGGYYEQYF. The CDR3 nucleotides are TGTGCCAGCAGCTTAGGGGGAGGGGGCTACTACGAGCAGTACTTC.

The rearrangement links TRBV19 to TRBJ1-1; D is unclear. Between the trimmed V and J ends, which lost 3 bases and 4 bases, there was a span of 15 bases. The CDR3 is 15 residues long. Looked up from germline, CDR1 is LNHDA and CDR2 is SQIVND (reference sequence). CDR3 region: CASSISPFSSTEAFF. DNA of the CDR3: TGTGCCAGTAGTATTAGCCCCTTCAGCAGCACTGAAGCTTTCTTT.

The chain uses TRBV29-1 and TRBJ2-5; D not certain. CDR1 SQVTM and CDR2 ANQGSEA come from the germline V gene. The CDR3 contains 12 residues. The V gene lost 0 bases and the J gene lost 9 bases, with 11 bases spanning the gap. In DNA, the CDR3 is TGCAGCGTTGAAGAGGGAAATCCTGCCCAGTACTTC. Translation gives CSVEEGNPAQYF.

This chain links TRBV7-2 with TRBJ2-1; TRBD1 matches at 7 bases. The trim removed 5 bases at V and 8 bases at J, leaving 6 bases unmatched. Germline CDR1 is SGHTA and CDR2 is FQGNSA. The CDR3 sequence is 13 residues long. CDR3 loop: CASSGDRVDEQFF. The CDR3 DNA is TGTGCCAGCAGCGGAGACAGGGTAGATGAGCAGTTCTTC.

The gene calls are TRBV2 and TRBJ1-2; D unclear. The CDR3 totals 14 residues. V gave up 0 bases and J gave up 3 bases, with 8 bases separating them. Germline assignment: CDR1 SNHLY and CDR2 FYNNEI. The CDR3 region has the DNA TGTGCCAGCAGTGAAGCAAACCAGTACTATGGCTACACCTTC. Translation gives CASSEANQYYGYTF.